This T cell receptor beta chain emerged from a study of shared clonotypes between healthy human individuals. Study as a whole: A few men and a couple of women, aged 18 to 49, were donors.

Study-wide results and limits: Represented diversity (both genetic and exposure-history) was limited by the small number of donors.

Splitting of CD4+ cells produced CD45RA+ naive and CD45RA-negative memory subsets. Clones were sequenced by immunoSEQ multiplex PCR, and TCRdb holds only the in-frame ones, with some missing. Altogether roughly 1,600,000 clones are present, around 98.5% being singletons, with the ten largest covering about 0.35%. The germline CDR1 and CDR2 sequences are ENHRY and SYGVKD. There are 13 residues in the CDR3. The ends were cut back, 5 bases at V and 0 bases at J, with 8 bases in the middle. Remarks on this clone: The target antigen is unknown. The same CDR3 can be traced to other DNA sequences in this sample.

This clonotype was obtained from a man aged 25 to 40 in good health. Sequencing was performed on naive CD4+ T cells sorted from blood. Specified subset: CD45RA+ positively selected. The rearrangement joins TRBV10-3 to TRBJ2-7, with D possibly TRBD2 on 6 matching bases. This CDR3 reads CAISSGSSYEQYF. In DNA, the CDR3 is TGTGCCATCAGTTCCGGGAGCTCCTACGAGCAGTACTTC.